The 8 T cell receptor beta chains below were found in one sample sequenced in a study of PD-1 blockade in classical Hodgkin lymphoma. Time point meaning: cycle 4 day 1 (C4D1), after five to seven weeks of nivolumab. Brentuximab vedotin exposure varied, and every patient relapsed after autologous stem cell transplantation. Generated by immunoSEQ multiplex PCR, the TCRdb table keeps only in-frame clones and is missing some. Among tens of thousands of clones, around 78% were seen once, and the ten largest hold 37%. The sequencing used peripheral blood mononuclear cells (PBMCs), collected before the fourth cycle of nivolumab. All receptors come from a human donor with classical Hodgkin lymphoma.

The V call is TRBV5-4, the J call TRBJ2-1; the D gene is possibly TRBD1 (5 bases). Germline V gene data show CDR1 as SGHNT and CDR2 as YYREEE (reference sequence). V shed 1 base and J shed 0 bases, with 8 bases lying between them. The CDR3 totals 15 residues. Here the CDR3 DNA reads TGTGCCAGCAGCTTGACAGGAAACTCCTACAATGAGCAGTTCTTC. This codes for CASSLTGNSYNEQFF.

The CDR3 bases are TGTGCCAGCAGTCAATTGGGGGTTAGGCAGTATTTT. Its translation is CASSQLGVRQYF. This sequence joins TRBV6-1 and TRBJ2-3; the D gene could be TRBD1 or TRBD2 (5 bases each). V was cut by 5 bases and J by 11 bases, with 14 bases left in between. This CDR3 is 12 amino acids long. The germline CDR1 and CDR2 sequences are MNHNS and SASEGT.

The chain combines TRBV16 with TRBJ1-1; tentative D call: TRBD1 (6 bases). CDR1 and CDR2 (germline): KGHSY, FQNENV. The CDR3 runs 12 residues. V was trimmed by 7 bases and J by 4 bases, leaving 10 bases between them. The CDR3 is CASTPGATEAFF. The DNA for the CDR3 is TGTGCCAGCACACCAGGGGCCACTGAAGCTTTCTTT.

The CDR3 bases are TGTGCCAGCAGCCAGGAATATCAGAACACCGGGGAGCTGTTTTTT. Amino acid sequence: CASSQEYQNTGELFF. V gene TRBV4-2 combines with J gene TRBJ2-2; D uncertain. V was pared by 3 bases and J by 1 base, with 9 bases between. Germline V gives CDR1 LGHNA, CDR2 YNFKEQ. This CDR3 is 15 amino acids long.

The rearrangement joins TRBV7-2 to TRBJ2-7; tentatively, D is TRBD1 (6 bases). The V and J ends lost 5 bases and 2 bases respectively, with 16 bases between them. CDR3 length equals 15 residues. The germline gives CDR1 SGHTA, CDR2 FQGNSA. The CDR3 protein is CASSPGAGITYEQYF. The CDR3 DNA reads TGTGCCAGCAGCCCAGGGGCAGGTATAACCTACGAGCAGTACTTC.

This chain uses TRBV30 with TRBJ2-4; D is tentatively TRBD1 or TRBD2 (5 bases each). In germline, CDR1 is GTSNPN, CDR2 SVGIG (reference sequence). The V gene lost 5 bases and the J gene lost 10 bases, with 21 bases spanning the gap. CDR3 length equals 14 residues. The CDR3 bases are TGTGCCTGGCAGAATTGGGGGTATAAAACAATTCAGTACTTC. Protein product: CAWQNWGYKTIQYF. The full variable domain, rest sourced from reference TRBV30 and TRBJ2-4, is SQTIHQWPATLVQPVGSPLSLECTVEGTSNPNLYWYRQAAGRGLQLLFYSVGIGQISSEVPQNLSASRPQDRQFILSSKKLLLSDSGFYLCAWQNWGYKTIQYFGAGTRLSVL.

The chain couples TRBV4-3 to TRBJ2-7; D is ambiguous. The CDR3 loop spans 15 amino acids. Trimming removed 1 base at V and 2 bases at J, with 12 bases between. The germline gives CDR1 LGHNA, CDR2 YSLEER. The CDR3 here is CASSQARGSTYEQYF. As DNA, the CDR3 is TGCGCCAGCAGCCAAGCCCGTGGCAGCACCTACGAGCAGTACTTC.

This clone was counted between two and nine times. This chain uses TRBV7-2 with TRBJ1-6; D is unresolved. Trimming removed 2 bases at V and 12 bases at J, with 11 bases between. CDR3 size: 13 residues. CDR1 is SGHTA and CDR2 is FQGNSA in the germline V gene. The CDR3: CASSLYRGVPLHF. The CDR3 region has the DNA TGTGCCAGCAGCTTATATCGCGGAGTACCCCTCCACTTT.